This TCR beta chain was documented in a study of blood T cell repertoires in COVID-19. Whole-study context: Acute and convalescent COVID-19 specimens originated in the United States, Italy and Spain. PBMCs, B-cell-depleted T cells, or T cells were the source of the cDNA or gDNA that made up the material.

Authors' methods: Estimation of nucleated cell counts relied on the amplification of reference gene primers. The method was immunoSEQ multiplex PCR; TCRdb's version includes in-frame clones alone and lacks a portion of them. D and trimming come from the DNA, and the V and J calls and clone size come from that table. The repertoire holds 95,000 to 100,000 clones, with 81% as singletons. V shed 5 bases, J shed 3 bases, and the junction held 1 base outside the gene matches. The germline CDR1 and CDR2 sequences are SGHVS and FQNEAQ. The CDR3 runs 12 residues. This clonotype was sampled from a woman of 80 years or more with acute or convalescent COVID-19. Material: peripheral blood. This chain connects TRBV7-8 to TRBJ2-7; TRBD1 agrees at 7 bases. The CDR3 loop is CASSPGGYEQYF. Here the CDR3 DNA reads TGTGCCAGCAGCCCAGGGGGCTACGAGCAGTACTTC.